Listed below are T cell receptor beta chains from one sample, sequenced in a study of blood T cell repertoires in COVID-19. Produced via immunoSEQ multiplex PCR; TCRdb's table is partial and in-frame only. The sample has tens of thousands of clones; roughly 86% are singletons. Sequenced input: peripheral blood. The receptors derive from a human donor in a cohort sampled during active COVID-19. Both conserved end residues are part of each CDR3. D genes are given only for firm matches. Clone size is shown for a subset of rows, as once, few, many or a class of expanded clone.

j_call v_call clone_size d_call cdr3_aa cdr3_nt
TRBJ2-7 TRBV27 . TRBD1 CASSSDRGHEQYF TGTGCCAGCAGCTCCGACAGGGGCCACGAGCAGTACTTC
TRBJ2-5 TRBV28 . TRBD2 CASSLFDGRGTQYF TGTGCCAGCAGTTTATTCGACGGGAGGGGGACCCAGTACTTC
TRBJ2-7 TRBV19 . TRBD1 CASSYGTGNYEQYF TGTGCCAGTAGTTATGGGACAGGGAACTACGAGCAGTACTTC
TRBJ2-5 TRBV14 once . CASSPRGIGGMETQYF TGTGCCAGCAGCCCTCGAGGGATAGGGGGAATGGAGACCCAGTACTTC
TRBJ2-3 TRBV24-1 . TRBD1 CATSKVRTGDLGDTQYF TGTGCCACCAGTAAGGTTCGGACAGGGGATTTGGGAGATACGCAGTATTTT
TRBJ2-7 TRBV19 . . CASSMTGRRGSEQYF TGTGCCAGTAGTATGACAGGACGCCGCGGTAGCGAGCAGTACTTC
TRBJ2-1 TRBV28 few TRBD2 CASVTPTSGNEQFF TGTGCCAGCGTAACGCCGACTAGCGGCAATGAGCAGTTCTTC
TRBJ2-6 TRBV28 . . CASSLGTAGANVLTF TGTGCCAGCAGCTTAGGCACAGCTGGGGCCAACGTCCTGACTTTC
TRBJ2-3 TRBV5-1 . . CASSLARYTDTQYF TGCGCCAGCAGCTTGGCCAGGTACACAGATACGCAGTATTTT
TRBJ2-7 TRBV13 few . CASSRRQGGYEQYF TGTGCCAGCAGCCGTAGACAGGGAGGTTACGAGCAGTACTTC
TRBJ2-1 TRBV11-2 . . CASSFRGNEQFF TGTGCCAGCAGCTTTAGGGGGAATGAGCAGTTCTTC
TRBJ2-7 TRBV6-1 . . CASSEMVNYNSEQYF TGTGCCAGCAGTGAGATGGTAAACTATAATAGCGAGCAGTACTTC
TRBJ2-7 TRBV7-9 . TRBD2 CASSPTSGRSYEQYF TGTGCCAGCAGCCCCACTAGCGGGAGGTCCTACGAGCAGTACTTC
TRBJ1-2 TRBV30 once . CAWTLDSLYGYTF TGTGCCTGGACCCTGGACAGCCTATATGGCTACACCTTC
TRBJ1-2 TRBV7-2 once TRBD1 CASSSQGYYGYTF TGTGCCAGCAGCTCACAGGGGTACTATGGCTACACCTTC
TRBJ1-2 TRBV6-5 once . CARITTANYGYTF TGTGCCAGAATAACGACAGCTAACTATGGCTACACCTTC
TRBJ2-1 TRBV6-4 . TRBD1 CASSDGTGGKNEQFF TGTGCCAGCAGTGACGGGACAGGGGGGAAGAATGAGCAGTTCTTC
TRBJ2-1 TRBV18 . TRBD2 CASSPLREGSGEQFF TGTGCCAGCTCACCACTGCGGGAGGGCTCAGGTGAGCAGTTCTTC
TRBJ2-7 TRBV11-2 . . CASSTYQGAFSYEQYF TGTGCCAGCAGCACCTACCAAGGGGCCTTCTCCTACGAGCAGTACTTC
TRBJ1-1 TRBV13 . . CASSGDTNTEAFF TGTGCCAGCAGCGGCGACACGAACACTGAAGCTTTCTTT
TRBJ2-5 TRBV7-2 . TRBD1 CASSQTGVETQYF TGTGCCAGCAGCCAGACAGGGGTGGAGACCCAGTACTTC
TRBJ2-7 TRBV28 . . CASSLEGEDPGYEQYF TGTGCCAGCAGTTTAGAAGGGGAGGACCCTGGGTACGAGCAGTACTTC
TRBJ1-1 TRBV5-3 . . CARSFVMRDTEAFF TGTGCCAGAAGCTTTGTTATGCGGGACACTGAAGCTTTCTTT
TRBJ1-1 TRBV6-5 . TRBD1 CASSYETGTGTEAFF TGTGCCAGCAGTTACGAGACAGGGACGGGCACTGAAGCTTTCTTT
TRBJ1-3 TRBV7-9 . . CASSLRVAGKAGNTIYF TGTGCCAGCAGCTTACGAGTTGCGGGCAAAGCTGGAAACACCATATATTTT
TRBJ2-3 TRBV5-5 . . CASSLAGLHTDTQYF TGTGCCAGCAGCTTGGCAGGGCTACACACAGATACGCAGTATTTT
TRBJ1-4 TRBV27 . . CASSLGGGGEKLFF TGTGCCAGCAGTTTAGGGGGCGGGGGTGAAAAACTGTTTTTT
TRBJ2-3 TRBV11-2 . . CASSLEWGGTQYF TGTGCCAGCAGCTTAGAATGGGGAGGTACGCAGTATTTT
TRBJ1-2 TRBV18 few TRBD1 CASSRRDRAYYGYTF TGTGCCAGCTCACGAAGGGACAGGGCGTACTATGGCTACACCTTC
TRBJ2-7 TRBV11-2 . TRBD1 CASSWTGSSYEQYF TGTGCCAGCAGTTGGACAGGGAGCTCCTACGAGCAGTACTTC
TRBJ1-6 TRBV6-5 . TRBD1 CASSYRTGVNSPLHF TGTGCCAGCAGTTACAGGACAGGGGTTAATTCACCCCTCCACTTT